Sequencing of this T cell receptor (beta chain) was carried out in a study of radiation and T cells in renal cell carcinoma (dated by TCRdb to between 2020 and 2021). At the level of the whole study: Samples came from a clinical trial, in which primary renal cell carcinomas received 15 Gy stereotactic body radiation therapy followed by nephrectomy 4 weeks later. In total, 50 to 60 samples, comprising approximately 25 tumors and around 27 peripheral blood samples, were subjected to TCR beta sequencing. In the 40 to 60 samples combined, around 3.7 million unique CDR3 nucleotide sequences were found, encoding about 2,700,000 unique CDR3 amino acid sequences.

The time point label, read with the paper, signifies: blood 2 weeks post-SBRT. The sample's treatment or condition, from its label and the paper: 15 Gy SBRT to primary tumor, nephrectomy 4 weeks later. To follow tumor-enriched clonotypes, serial peripheral blood was collected from radiation-treated patients at baseline and at 2 weeks and 4 weeks after SBRT. All patients had renal cell carcinoma with clear cell pathology. The QIAamp DNA Blood Mini Kit (Qiagen) was used to prepare genomic DNA for TCR sequencing. Only samples passing all quality control checks were included in the analyses. The immunoSEQ kit was used, according to the manufacturer's recommendations, to generate TCR beta libraries from genomic DNA. To prepare libraries, a first multiplex PCR with proprietary primers was run, followed by a second PCR that added unique barcodes, and a bead cleanup was done after each round. A kit-provided positive control reaction and a negative control reaction were included in every sample batch. The final libraries were assessed on an Agilent 4200 TapeStation D1000 ScreenTape, pooled by volume, and quantified by qPCR. Sequencing was performed on an Illumina NextSeq500 using a MidOutput 150-cycle cartridge, with 156 Read1 cycles, 15 Index1 cycles, and the kit custom primers. The pooled library was loaded at about 1 pM, and roughly 18% PhiX control was spiked in. The paper's processing steps were these. Vendor-processed data were analyzed in R, and a clonotype was defined as all T cells sharing the same CDR3 nucleotide sequence. For clone abundance analyses, frequencies were normalized to the 10,000 most abundant clones in each sample. Public T cell clones, averaging fewer than five per sample, were removed before analysis. Tumor-enriched and baseline blood-enriched clonotypes were defined by at least a 32-fold difference in abundance between compartments. A beta-binomial differential abundance model was used to identify clonotypes that were expanded or contracted between blood time points. Similarity between tumor and blood repertoires was quantified using the Baroni-Urbani and Buser coefficient, and groups were compared with two-tailed Wilcoxon tests in R. The table comes from immuneACCESS by way of TCRdb, which keeps in-frame sequences with V and J called. Part of the clones is missing from these tables; in studies checked, under half for an unresolved V gene and the rest for unknown reasons. V, J and clone size derive from that table, while D and trimming were established from the DNA sequence. The sample data list about 150,000 clones, and 80% to 90% of these were observed just once. The top ten clonotypes cover under 15% of the sample.

As regards this clone: Its binding antigen is unknown. Per-nucleotide qualities are absent, and no much larger clonotype sits a single base away.

General study outcomes and caveats: Dynamics of the blood repertoire were not tracked past 4 weeks after treatment. The single-armed trial design could not address effects of radiation dose or scheduling on the TCR repertoire. An increase in top tumor clonotypes in blood was observed from baseline to 2 weeks post-radiation, followed by contraction by 4 weeks, which was taken to suggest transient expansion of tumor-resident clones. Because pretreatment tumor biopsies were not available, the baseline intratumoral presence of clonotypes could not be determined.

Trimming costs V 5 bases and J 0 bases, and their ends lie 5 bases apart. Reading from cysteine to phenylalanine, the CDR3 counts 12 amino acids. Only CDR3 DNA remains: 36 bases, in frame from the first base. CDR1 and CDR2, per the germline V gene (reference sequence), are SEHNR and FQNEAQ. This chain joins TRBV7-9 to TRBJ2-7, with an unclear D gene assignment. The sequence came from a woman in her forties or fifties with renal cell carcinoma. The sample was blood, taken from a patient whose treatment included radiotherapy and nephrectomy. The nucleotide sequence reads as follows: TGTGCCAGCAGCGCCTCCTCCTACGAGCAGTACTTC. Its protein reads: CASSASSYEQYF. Joined to the reference TRBV7-9 and TRBJ2-7 proteins, this CDR3 gives the full variable domain: DTGVSQNPRHKITKRGQNVTFRCDPISEHNRLYWYRQTLGQGPEFLTYFQNEAQLEKSRLLSDRFSAERPKGSFSTLEIQRTEQGDSAMYLCASSASSYEQYFGPGTRLTVT.